The 18 T cell receptor beta chains below all came from one sample that was sequenced in a study of T cells in Graves' hyperthyroidism and ophthalmopathy. Amplification of TCR beta CDR3 regions was performed using RNA transcripts as template. HTBI primers drove first-round RT-PCR of the TCR CDR3. TCRdb reprocessed the multiplex PCR reads with MiXCR, giving one entry per CDR3 protein. The sample consists of under 450,000 distinct CDR3 sequences, roughly 12% of them appearing once. Sample: blood. These TCRs come from a man between 25 and 39 years old with Graves' hyperthyroidism that later progressed to Graves' ophthalmopathy.

The chain has TRBV28 and TRBJ1-3, with D tentatively TRBD1 (5 bases). V was pared by 6 bases and J by 0 bases, with 9 bases between. The germline V gene encodes CDR1 MDHEN and CDR2 SYDVKM. The CDR3 runs 14 residues. The CDR3 reads CASREGPSGNTIYF. For the CDR3, the DNA is TGTGCCAGCAGGGAGGGACCCTCTGGAAACACCATATATTTT.

The chain recombines TRBV7-2 with TRBJ1-1, with D tentatively TRBD1 (6 bases). The CDR3 contains 16 residues. CDR1 SGHTA and CDR2 FQGNSA come from the germline V gene. Trimming stripped 6 bases from V and 1 base from J, with 18 bases between. The DNA of the CDR3 is TGTGCCAGCAGACCAAGTTGGGGGGCTGGGAACACTGAAGCTTTCTTT. Translated: CASRPSWGAGNTEAFF.

This clonotype was found many times. The J gene is TRBJ2-3, the V gene TRBV28; 7 positions agree with TRBD1. Losses at the gene ends were 10 bases for V and 2 bases for J; bases not matched to a gene: 15. This CDR3 has 16 residues. The germline V gene has CDR1 MDHEN and CDR2 SYDVKM. The CDR3 DNA reads TGTGCCACCCACTTTCAGAGACAGGGTCTCACAGATACGCAGTATTTT. As protein: CATHFQRQGLTDTQYF.

This clonotype occurred many times. The rearrangement links TRBV10-3 to TRBJ1-6; D unclear. CDR1 ENHRY and CDR2 SYGVKD come from the germline V gene. The V and J ends lost 2 bases and 6 bases respectively, with 8 bases between them. CDR3 size: 14 residues. The DNA for the CDR3 is TGTGCCATCAGTGAGAGAGGAGCTAATTCACCCCTCCACTTT. As protein: CAISERGANSPLHF.

CDR3 nucleotide sequence: TGTGCCAGCAGCCAACCATACGAGCAGTACTTC. Residues: CASSQPYEQYF. The chain combines TRBV11-2 with TRBJ2-7; no reliable D call. Trimming removed 5 bases at V and 4 bases at J, with 6 bases between. CDR1 is SGHAT, CDR2 FQNNGV, per germline. CDR3 length equals 11 residues.

This clonotype was counted many times. The rearrangement uses TRBV29-1 and TRBJ2-7, with D perhaps TRBD2 (5 bases). Trimming took off 3 bases at V and 7 bases at J, with 16 bases between the two ends. Germline V CDR1 and CDR2: SQVTM, ANQGSEA. This CDR3 is 13 amino acids long. The CDR3 DNA is TGCAGCGTTGAGCGGGCAGATCAATGGGAGCAGTACTTC. As protein: CSVERADQWEQYF.

V gene TRBV7-8 combines with J gene TRBJ2-3; D unclear. The ends were cut back, 3 bases at V and 1 base at J, with 8 bases in the middle. CDR3 length: 14 residues. Looked up from germline, CDR1 is SGHVS and CDR2 is FQNEAQ. The CDR3 DNA is TGTGCCAGCAGCTTGAACACCGGCACAGATACGCAGTATTTT. Amino acids: CASSLNTGTDTQYF.

A few counts support this clonotype. The chain is built from TRBV15 and TRBJ1-4; D gene ambiguous. Between the trimmed V and J ends, which lost 0 bases and 0 bases, there was a span of 11 bases. Germline CDR1 reads LNHNV; CDR2 reads YYDKDF (reference sequence). The CDR3 runs 17 residues. The CDR3 nucleotides are TGTGCCACCAGCAGAGAGGGCAGGCCCGCAACTAATGAAAAACTGTTTTTT. Translated: CATSREGRPATNEKLFF. The full variable domain, in which reference TRBV15 and TRBJ1-4 provide the parts outside the CDR3, is DAMVIQNPRYQVTQFGKPVTLSCSQTLNHNVMYWYQQKSSQAPKLLFHYYDKDFNNEADTPDNFQSRRPNTSFCFLDIRSPGLGDTAMYLCATSREGRPATNEKLFFGSGTQLSVL.

V gene TRBV30 combines with J gene TRBJ2-5; 8 nucleotides align to TRBD1. With V trimmed by 2 bases and J by 1 base, 3 bases remained unmatched. This CDR3 spans 14 amino acids. Germline V gives CDR1 GTSNPN, CDR2 SVGIG (reference sequence). The CDR3, as DNA: TGTGCCTGGAGTCGGGGACAGGCCCAAGAGACCCAGTACTTC. This sequence encodes CAWSRGQAQETQYF.

With regard to this clonotype: A clone one base away is much larger, so this may be a read error. J is TRBJ2-1 and V is TRBV7-9, with 13 bases that match TRBD2. This CDR3 contains 13 residues. Looked up from germline, CDR1 is SEHNR and CDR2 is FQNEAQ (reference sequence). J gave up 5 bases and V 10 bases, and 2 bases lay outside the gene matches. The CDR3 region is CATGLAGDNEQFF. Written as DNA, the CDR3 is TGTGCCACCGGACTAGCGGGGGACAATGAGCAGTTCTTC.

This clonotype came up a few times. This chain connects TRBV2 to TRBJ2-5; 9 nucleotides agree with TRBD1. The CDR3 spans 14 residues. The V gene's germline CDR1 is SNHLY and CDR2 FYNNEI. V was pared by 6 bases and J by 9 bases, with 11 bases of the junction left unmatched. Here the CDR3 DNA reads TGTGCCAGCAGAACCGTGACAGGGGGTGAGGCCCAGTACTTC. Protein: CASRTVTGGEAQYF. Full variable domain (outside the CDR3, taken from reference TRBV2 and TRBJ2-5): EPEVTQTPSHQVTQMGQEVILRCVPISNHLYFYWYRQILGQKVEFLVSFYNNEISEKSEIFDDQFSVERPDGSNFTLKIRSTKLEDSAMYFCASRTVTGGEAQYFGPGTRLLVL.

Comments on this clonotype: Possible read error: a much larger clone is one base away. V gene TRBV5-8 combines with J gene TRBJ1-1; D is undetermined. This CDR3 spans 14 amino acids. CDR1 is SGHTS, CDR2 YDEGEE, per germline. CDR3 sequence (DNA): TGTGCCAGCAGCTTGTTAAAGATGAACATTGAAGCTTTCTTT. It encodes CASSLLKMNIEAFF.

This chain uses TRBV4-1 with TRBJ1-4; D not certain. Trimming took 4 bases from V and 7 from J, leaving 10 bases between them. CDR1 MGHRA and CDR2 YSYEKL come from the germline V gene. The CDR3 runs to 13 residues. This chain's CDR3 is CASSLHVLEKLFF. CDR3 nucleotides: TGCGCCAGCAGCCTGCATGTGCTTGAAAAACTGTTTTTT.

This clonotype was picked up a small number of times. The chain combines TRBV5-1 with TRBJ1-3; unclear D gene. Trimming shortened V by 0 bases and J by 4 bases, and 8 bases separated the two germline ends. There are 14 residues in the CDR3. Germline lookup yields CDR1 SGHRS and CDR2 YFSETQ. CDR3 loop: CASSLDASGNTIYF. DNA for the CDR3: TGCGCCAGCAGCTTGGACGCCTCGGGAAACACCATATATTTT.

This clonotype was recorded at least ten times. The chain uses TRBV18 and TRBJ2-3; possibly TRBD2 for D (7 bases). The CDR3 has 16 amino acids. Germline loops: CDR1 KGHSH, CDR2 LQKENI. V lost 6 bases, J lost 3 bases, and 19 bases lay in between. The CDR3 coding sequence is TGTGCCAGCTCCTCGTGGAGGGGGGGGCCGACAGATACGCAGTATTTT. It specifies CASSSWRGGPTDTQYF. Full variable domain (outside the CDR3, taken from reference TRBV18 and TRBJ2-3): NAGVMQNPRHLVRRRGQEARLRCSPMKGHSHVYWYRQLPEEGLKFMVYLQKENIIDESGMPKERFSAEFPKEGPSILRIQQVVRGDSAAYFCASSSWRGGPTDTQYFGPGTRLTVL.

This clonotype was observed a few times. J is TRBJ1-6 and V is TRBV30, with D unclear. CDR1 and CDR2 from the germline V gene are GTSNPN and SVGIG (reference sequence). CDR3 size: 13 residues. Trimming cost V 3 bases and J 7 bases, with 10 bases left between them. The CDR3 protein is CAWSAYENSPLHF. CDR3 DNA sequence: TGTGCCTGGAGCGCCTACGAAAATTCACCCCTCCACTTT.

This clonotype was detected a few times. This chain's CDR3 is CASSYPGTGSGELFF. CDR3 nucleotide sequence: TGTGCCAGCAGTTACCCCGGGACAGGATCCGGGGAGCTGTTTTTT. V gene TRBV6-5 combines with J gene TRBJ2-2, with 8 bases identical to TRBD1. The CDR3 has 15 amino acids. Germline V gene sequence: CDR1 MNHEY, CDR2 SVGAGI. Losses at the gene ends were 2 bases for V and 6 bases for J; bases not matched to a gene: 5.

The rearrangement uses TRBV7-7 and TRBJ1-4; 7 nucleotides line up with TRBD1. The V gene end was trimmed by 5 bases and the J gene end by 4 bases; junction bases not matched to a gene: 7. From germline, CDR1 is SSHAT and CDR2 FNYEAQ (reference sequence). This CDR3 contains 15 residues. DNA of the CDR3: TGTGCCAGCAGCGAACGAGGGGGCTATAATGAAAAACTGTTTTTT. The encoded protein is CASSERGGYNEKLFF. The full variable domain, rest sourced from reference TRBV7-7 and TRBJ1-4, is GAGVSQSPRYKVTKRGQDVTLRCDPISSHATLYWYQQALGQGPEFLTYFNYEAQPDKSGLPSDRFSAERPEGSISTLTIQRTEQRDSAMYRCASSERGGYNEKLFFGSGTQLSVL.